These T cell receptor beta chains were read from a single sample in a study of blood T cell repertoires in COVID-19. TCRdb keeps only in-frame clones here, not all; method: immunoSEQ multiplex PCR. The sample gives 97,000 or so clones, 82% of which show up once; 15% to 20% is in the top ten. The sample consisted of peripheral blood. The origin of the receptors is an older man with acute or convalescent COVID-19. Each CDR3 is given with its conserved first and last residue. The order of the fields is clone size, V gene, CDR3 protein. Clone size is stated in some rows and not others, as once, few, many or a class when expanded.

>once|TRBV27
CASSFLTGAPQPQHF
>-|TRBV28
CASSLQRAGQETQYF
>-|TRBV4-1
CASSQVRLAGTDTQYF
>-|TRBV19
CASSTYPGLDNTDTQYF
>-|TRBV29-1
CSPRVETNTEAFF
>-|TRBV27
CASSWTQGGGYGYTF
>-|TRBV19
CASTSGENYGYTF
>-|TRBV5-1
CASRNTGGSNTEAFF
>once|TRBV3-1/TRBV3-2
CASSLLQSSGGVETQYF
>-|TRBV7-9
CASSLDIQGYEQYF
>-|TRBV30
CAWSVVSVETQYF
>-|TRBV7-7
CASSPLGRDNYNEQFF
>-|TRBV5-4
CASSRDRVPYEQYF
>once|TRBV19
CASSVTGAPPTDTQYF
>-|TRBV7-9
CASIKTGGGGANVLTF
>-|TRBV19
CASSVNQGFGNTIYF
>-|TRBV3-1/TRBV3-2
CASSQGLKTGELFF
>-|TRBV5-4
CASSHTSVGETQYF
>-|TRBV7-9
CASSPISPRLSYGYTF
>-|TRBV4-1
CASSQDSPGTGTAVGGELFF
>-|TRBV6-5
CASGTGARTGELFF
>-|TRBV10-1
CASGDRGQVF
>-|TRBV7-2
CASSLRQRKSNSPLHF
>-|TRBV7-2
CASRNTGSMGEQYF
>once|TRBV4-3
CASSRALRDSYGYTF
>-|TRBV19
CASRGQGPPPLHF
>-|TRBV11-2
CASSRSQGANPNFYGYTF
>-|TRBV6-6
CASSPDSRSGYTF
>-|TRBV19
CATLPGRGSNQPQHF
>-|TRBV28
CASSLTPASRGTEAFF
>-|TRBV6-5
CASSRDRGTGELFF
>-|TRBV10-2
CATRDTAYEQYF
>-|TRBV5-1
CASSLAGKKTEAFF
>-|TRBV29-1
CSVDTGGTEAFF
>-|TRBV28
CASSLGASGGSLNEQFF
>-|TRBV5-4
CASSNRGPSGNTIYF
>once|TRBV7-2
CASSLTGLAGGVETQYF
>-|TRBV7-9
CASSLSDRNPTYEQYF
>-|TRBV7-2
CASSLDQGGQPQHF
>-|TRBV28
CASSAGTDTQYF
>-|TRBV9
CASSPSWNTEAFF
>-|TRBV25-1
CASSPRDRNRETQYF
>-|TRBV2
CASTETGQGSPLHF
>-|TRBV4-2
CASSQRATSGGSSSYNEQFF
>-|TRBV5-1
CASSLAQYSYEQYF
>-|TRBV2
CASSPTAGSYNEQFF
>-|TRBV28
CASSSGTAGYTF
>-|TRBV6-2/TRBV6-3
CASSLTRGIYNEQFF
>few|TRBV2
CASSSRDRGTEQYF
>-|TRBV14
CASNHAGQGNSPLHF
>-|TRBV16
CASSRDSLNSPLHF
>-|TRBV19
CASRRGGSSYEQYF
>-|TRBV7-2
CASSGRRGDEKLFF
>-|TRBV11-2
CASSTGTANTEAFF
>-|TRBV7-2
CASSSGLAGSDTQYF
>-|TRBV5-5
CASSSAQRSTDTQYF
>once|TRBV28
CASTRPSNTGELFF
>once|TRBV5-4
CASSLQNYPYEQYF
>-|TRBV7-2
CASRLPPLADEQFF